These 20 T cell receptor beta chains originate from one sample sequenced in a study of cytomegalovirus exposure and HLA in healthy donors. The study ran its PCR with 60 Vbeta and 13 Jbeta primers. Libraries were prepared by immunoSEQ multiplex PCR; TCRdb keeps only in-frame clonotypes and omits some of them. The sample holds around 70,000 clones, over 75% seen once. The sequenced sample consisted of PBMCs. The receptors shown here come from a human donor in good health.

This clone was seen a single time. The rearrangement uses TRBV7-2 and TRBJ2-7; the D gene is possibly TRBD2 (6 bases). CDR3 length equals 14 residues. Per the germline V gene, CDR1 is SGHTA and CDR2 is FQGNSA. V was pared by 4 bases and J by 3 bases, with 13 bases between. For the CDR3, the DNA is TGTGCCAGCAGCTACGGGACTGGATTCTACGAGCAGTACTTC. Translating gives CASSYGTGFYEQYF. Together with reference TRBV7-2 and TRBJ2-7, the CDR3 gives the full variable domain: GAGVSQSPSNKVTEKGKDVELRCDPISGHTALYWYRQSLGQGLEFLIYFQGNSAPDKSGLPSDRFSAERTGGSVSTLTIQRTQQEDSAVYLCASSYGTGFYEQYFGPGTRLTVT.

CDR3 sequence: CSGRSTDTQYF. Written as DNA, the CDR3 is TGCAGTGGCAGAAGCACAGATACGCAGTATTTT. The rearrangement uses TRBV20-1 and TRBJ2-3; no definite D call. V gave up 7 bases and J gave up 0 bases, with 5 bases separating them. The CDR3 length is 11 residues. CDR1 DFQATT and CDR2 SNEGSKA come from the germline V gene (reference sequence).

V is TRBV5-1 and J is TRBJ2-7; D is perhaps TRBD2 (6 bases). This CDR3 has 15 residues. CDR1 and CDR2 from the germline V gene are SGHRS and YFSETQ. Trimming pared 1 base from V and 3 bases from J, leaving 14 bases between. CDR3 sequence (DNA): TGCGCCAGCAGCTTGTTTGCGGGGCCAAGCTACGAGCAGTACTTC. As protein: CASSLFAGPSYEQYF.

The chain uses TRBV11-2 and TRBJ1-6; 7 positions agree with TRBD1. The germline V gene encodes CDR1 SGHAT and CDR2 FQNNGV. V shed 5 bases and J 7 bases; nucleotides not matched to a gene: 2. The CDR3 sequence is 13 residues long. The CDR3 sequence: CASSPGQNSPLHF. CDR3 sequence (DNA): TGTGCCAGCAGCCCGGGACAGAATTCACCCCTCCACTTT.

This clone was counted a single time. The V and J genes are TRBV19 and TRBJ2-7; TRBD2 agrees at 12 bases. CDR1 and CDR2 from the germline V gene are LNHDA and SQIVND (reference sequence). The CDR3 spans 15 residues. V trimming: 7 bases; J trimming: 6 bases; junction bases outside the gene matches: 10. For the CDR3, the DNA is TGTGCCAGTAAGGCGCTAGCGGGGGGGCCTGGCGAGCAGTACTTC. Its protein is CASKALAGGPGEQYF.

This sequence joins TRBV5-6 and TRBJ2-3; 8 bases align to TRBD2. Germline V gene lookup returns CDR1 SGHDT and CDR2 YYEEEE. With 7 bases clipped from V and 6 bases from J, the junction kept 13 bases outside the gene matches. This CDR3 spans 15 amino acids. The CDR3: CASLMVAGNSDTQYF. The CDR3 DNA reads TGTGCCAGCCTTATGGTAGCGGGGAATAGTGATACGCAGTATTTT.

This sequence joins TRBV29-1 and TRBJ1-1; D not resolved. V dropped 6 bases and J dropped 4 bases, with 12 bases sitting between them. Germline loops: CDR1 SQVTM, CDR2 ANQGSEA. The CDR3 has 12 residues. The CDR3 DNA follows: TGCAGCGTGTCAATACAAAGCACTGAAGCTTTCTTT. It yields the protein CSVSIQSTEAFF. Variable domain in full (rest from reference TRBV29-1 and TRBJ1-1): SAVISQKPSRDICQRGTSLTIQCQVDSQVTMMFWYRQQPGQSLTLIATANQGSEATYESGFVIDKFPISRPNLTFSTLTVSNMSPEDSSIYLCSVSIQSTEAFFGQGTRLTVV.

A note on this clone: Germline is not matched at one junction end, which may reflect a read error. The chain links TRBV6-5 to TRBJ1-2; D call uncertain. CDR3 length: 13 residues. The germline CDR1 and CDR2 sequences are MNHEY and SVGAGI. The CDR3 DNA reads as TGTGCCAGCAGTTACGGAGGCGGCGGTGGCTACCCCTTC. This gives the protein CASSYGGGGGYPF.

This rearrangement joins TRBV5-4 to TRBJ1-1; 8 bases agree with TRBD1. From germline, CDR1 is SGHNT and CDR2 YYREEE (reference sequence). This CDR3 spans 18 amino acids. Trimming at V came to 0 bases and at J to 3 bases, leaving 13 bases not matched to a gene. The CDR3 loop is CASSLGFTRTGRDTEAFF. The DNA for the CDR3 is TGTGCCAGCAGCTTGGGATTCACAAGGACAGGGAGGGACACTGAAGCTTTCTTT.

Turning to this clone: At one boundary the junction diverges from the germline segment, which might be a read error. This CDR3 is also generated by other DNA sequences in the sample. This chain uses TRBV29-1 with TRBJ1-1; tentatively, D is TRBD1 (5 bases). Per the germline V gene, CDR1 is SQVTM and CDR2 is ANQGSEA. CDR3 length: 14 residues. The CDR3: CSVADTLANTETFF. CDR3 DNA sequence: TGCAGCGTTGCGGACACCCTGGCGAACACTGAAACTTTCTTT.

The rearrangement joins TRBV28 to TRBJ1-2, with TRBD1 as a possible D gene (5 bases). V shed 1 base and J shed 0 bases, with 15 bases lying between them. CDR1 and CDR2 from the germline V gene are MDHEN and SYDVKM. This CDR3 is 17 amino acids long. The CDR3 here is CASSLYSGGVANYGYTF. CDR3 nucleotides: TGTGCCAGCAGTTTATATTCCGGGGGGGTAGCTAACTATGGCTACACCTTC.

V gene TRBV14 combines with J gene TRBJ2-1, with TRBD2 matching 9 bases. Per germline, CDR1 SGHDN and CDR2 FVKESK. CDR3 length equals 16 residues. V lost 1 base to trimming and J lost 3 bases; unmatched junction nucleotides: 4. The chain's CDR3 is CASSQVSGGLYNEQFF. The CDR3, as DNA: TGTGCCAGCAGCCAAGTTAGCGGGGGCCTCTACAATGAGCAGTTCTTC.

The V and J genes are TRBV10-3 and TRBJ1-6; no clear D gene. The germline CDR1 and CDR2 sequences are ENHRY and SYGVKD. V lost 8 bases, J lost 5 bases, and 13 bases lay in between. The CDR3 covers 14 residues. The CDR3 reads CAIRPTADNSPLHF. CDR3 in DNA: TGTGCCATCCGGCCGACTGCTGATAATTCACCCCTCCACTTT.

The gene calls are TRBV7-2 and TRBJ1-3; D call uncertain. V lost 4 bases and J 4 bases, leaving 11 bases between the germline ends. This CDR3 spans 14 amino acids. The V gene's germline CDR1 is SGHTA and CDR2 FQGNSA. The CDR3 bases are TGTGCCAGCAGCTCACCCGGTTACGGAAACACCATATATTTT. Its protein is CASSSPGYGNTIYF.

The chain couples TRBV5-1 to TRBJ2-1, with 7 bases fitting TRBD1. Germline V gene sequence: CDR1 SGHRS, CDR2 YFSETQ. The CDR3 runs 14 residues. V was pared by 0 bases and J by 6 bases, with 3 bases of the junction left unmatched. CDR3 bases: TGCGCCAGCAGCTTGGGGTCAGGGGGCAATGAGCAGTTCTTC. Encoded protein: CASSLGSGGNEQFF. Based on the CDR3 plus reference TRBV5-1 and TRBJ2-1, the full variable domain is KAGVTQTPRYLIKTRGQQVTLSCSPISGHRSVSWYQQTPGQGLQFLFEYFSETQRNKGNFPGRFSGRQFSNSRSEMNVSTLELGDSALYLCASSLGSGGNEQFFGPGTRLTVL.

This clone appeared a single time. This chain links TRBV14 with TRBJ2-7; 8 bases agree with TRBD1. The CDR3 is made up of 13 amino acids. V shed 4 bases, J shed 7 bases, and the junction held 6 bases outside the gene matches. Germline V gene sequence: CDR1 SGHDN, CDR2 FVKESK. In DNA, the CDR3 is TGTGCCAGCAGCCTAGGACAGGGACTGGAGCAGTACTTC. Its translation: CASSLGQGLEQYF.

The V gene is TRBV2, the J gene TRBJ1-2; 7 nucleotides match TRBD1. V shed 6 bases, J shed 2 bases, and the junction held 6 bases outside the gene matches. Germline V gives CDR1 SNHLY, CDR2 FYNNEI. The CDR3 covers 14 residues. Here the CDR3 reads CASRGMDRNYGYTF. The CDR3 DNA follows: TGTGCCAGCAGGGGGATGGACAGGAACTATGGCTACACCTTC.

This clone was seen a handful of times. This rearrangement joins TRBV2 to TRBJ2-2; D is uncertain. This CDR3 has 15 residues. The V gene's germline CDR1 is SNHLY and CDR2 FYNNEI. The V gene lost 1 base and the J gene lost 1 base, with 7 bases spanning the gap. CDR3 residues: CASSEGTVNTGELFF. The DNA of the CDR3 is TGTGCCAGCAGTGAAGGAACAGTGAACACCGGGGAGCTGTTTTTT.

This clone was recorded once. The J gene is TRBJ1-1, the V gene TRBV5-8, with a tentative D call TRBD1 (6 bases). The germline V gene has CDR1 SGHTS and CDR2 YDEGEE. The CDR3 contains 14 residues. V was shortened by 4 bases and J by 9 bases, with 19 bases between the two germline ends. The CDR3 coding sequence is TGTGCCAGCAGCCCAATTGGGAGGGGGGAGAAAGCTTTCTTT. Translated, it gives CASSPIGRGEKAFF.

In its sample, this clone was seen once. The V gene is TRBV19, the J gene TRBJ2-5; 9 nucleotides align to TRBD1. Germline V CDR1 and CDR2: LNHDA, SQIVND (reference sequence). The CDR3 runs 14 residues. The trim removed 6 bases at V and 5 bases at J, leaving 7 bases unmatched. CDR3 region: CASSQQGAWETQYF. As DNA, the CDR3 is TGTGCCAGTAGCCAACAGGGGGCATGGGAGACCCAGTACTTC. Looking up the rest from reference TRBV19 and TRBJ2-5 gives the full variable domain: DGGITQSPKYLFRKEGQNVTLSCEQNLNHDAMYWYRQDPGQGLRLIYYSQIVNDFQKGDIAEGYSVSREKKESFPLTVTSAQKNPTAFYLCASSQQGAWETQYFGPGTRLLVL.